This TCR beta chain was identified in a study of T cells in Graves' hyperthyroidism and ophthalmopathy. This clonotype was observed at least ten times. Its antigen is unknown. V lost 3 bases and J lost 2, with 10 bases in between. CDR3 length equals 13 residues. Per the germline V gene, CDR1 is GTSNPN and CDR2 is SVGIG (reference sequence). A NOSPECS grade of at least 4, a Clinical Activity Score of at least 3 and duration under 3 months were recorded in ophthalmopathy patients. From under 12 ml of fresh peripheral blood, PBMCs were isolated. Template material for amplifying TCR beta CDR3 regions consisted of RNA transcripts. The TCR CDR3 was amplified in a first-round RT-PCR using the HTBI primer set. TCRdb analysed the multiplex PCR reads with MiXCR anew, one entry per CDR3 protein. The sample has 600,000 or so distinct CDR3 sequences, about 15% seen once. The study's findings and limits: Blood held most thyroid clonotypes expanded above 0.001 frequency.

The sequence came from a woman between 50 and 59 years old with Graves' ophthalmopathy. The sample consisted of blood. The genes are TRBV30 and TRBJ1-2; D gene ambiguous. The CDR3 region has the DNA TGTGCCTGGAGCGACCAGGCGAACTATGGCTACACCTTC. Translating it yields CAWSDQANYGYTF.